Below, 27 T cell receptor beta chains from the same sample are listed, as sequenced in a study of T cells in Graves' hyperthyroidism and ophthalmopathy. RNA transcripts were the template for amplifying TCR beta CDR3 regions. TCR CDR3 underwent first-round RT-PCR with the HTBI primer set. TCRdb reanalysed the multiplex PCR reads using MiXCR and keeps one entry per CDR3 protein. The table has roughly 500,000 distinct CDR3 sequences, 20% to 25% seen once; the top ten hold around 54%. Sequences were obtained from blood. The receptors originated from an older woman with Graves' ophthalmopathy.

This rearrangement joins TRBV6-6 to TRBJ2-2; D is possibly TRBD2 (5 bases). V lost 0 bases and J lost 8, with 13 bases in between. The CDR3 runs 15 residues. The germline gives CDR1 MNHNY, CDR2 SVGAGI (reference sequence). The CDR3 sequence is CASSYSILTGGELFF. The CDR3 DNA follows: TGTGCCAGCAGTTACTCGATCCTAACGGGGGGGGAGCTGTTTTTT.

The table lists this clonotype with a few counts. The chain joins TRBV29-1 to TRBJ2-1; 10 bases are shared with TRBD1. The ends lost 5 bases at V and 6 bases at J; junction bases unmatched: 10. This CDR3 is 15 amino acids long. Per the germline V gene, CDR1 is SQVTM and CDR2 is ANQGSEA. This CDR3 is CSVSGTGELGNEQFF. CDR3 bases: TGCAGCGTTTCTGGGACAGGGGAATTAGGCAATGAGCAGTTCTTC.

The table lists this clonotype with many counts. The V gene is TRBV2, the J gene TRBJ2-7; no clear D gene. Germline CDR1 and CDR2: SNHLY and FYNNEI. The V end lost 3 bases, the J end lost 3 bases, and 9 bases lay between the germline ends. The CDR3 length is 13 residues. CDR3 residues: CASSDSDHYEQYF. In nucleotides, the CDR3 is TGTGCCAGCAGTGATAGTGACCACTACGAGCAGTACTTC.

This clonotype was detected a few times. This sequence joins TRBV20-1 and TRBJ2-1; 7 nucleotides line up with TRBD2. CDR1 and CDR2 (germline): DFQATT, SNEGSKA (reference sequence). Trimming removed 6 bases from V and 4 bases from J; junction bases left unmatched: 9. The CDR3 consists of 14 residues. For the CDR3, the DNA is TGCAGTGCCATGCCGCTAGCGGCATACAATGAGCAGTTCTTC. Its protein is CSAMPLAAYNEQFF.

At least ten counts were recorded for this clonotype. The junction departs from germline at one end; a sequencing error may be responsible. The CDR3 protein is CASSFDRILNF. The CDR3 region has the DNA TGTGCCAGCAGTTTTGACAGAATCTTGAACTTC. The chain carries TRBV28 and TRBJ2-7; possibly TRBD1 for D (5 bases). This CDR3 is 11 amino acids long. Germline V gene data show CDR1 as MDHEN and CDR2 as SYDVKM.

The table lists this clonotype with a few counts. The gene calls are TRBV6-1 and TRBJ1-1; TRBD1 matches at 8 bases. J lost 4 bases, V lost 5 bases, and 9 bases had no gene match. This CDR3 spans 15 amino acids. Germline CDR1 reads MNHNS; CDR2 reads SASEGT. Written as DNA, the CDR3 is TGTGCCAGCAGTTTCGGGACAGGCCAAATCACTGAAGCTTTCTTT. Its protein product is CASSFGTGQITEAFF.

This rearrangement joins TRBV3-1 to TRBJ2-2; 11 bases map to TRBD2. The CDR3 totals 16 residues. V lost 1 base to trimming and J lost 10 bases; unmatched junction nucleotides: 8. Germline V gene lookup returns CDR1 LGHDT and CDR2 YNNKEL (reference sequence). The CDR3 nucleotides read TGTGCCAGCAGCCAAGGCCTAGCGGGAGGCCGCGTGGAGCTGTTTTTT. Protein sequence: CASSQGLAGGRVELFF.

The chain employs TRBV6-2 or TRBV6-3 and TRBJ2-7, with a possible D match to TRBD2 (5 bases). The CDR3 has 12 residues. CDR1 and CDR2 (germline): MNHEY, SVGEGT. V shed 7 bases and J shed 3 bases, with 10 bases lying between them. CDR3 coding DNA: TGTGCCAGCACCGGGGAAGTCTACGAGCAGTACTTC. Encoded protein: CASTGEVYEQYF.

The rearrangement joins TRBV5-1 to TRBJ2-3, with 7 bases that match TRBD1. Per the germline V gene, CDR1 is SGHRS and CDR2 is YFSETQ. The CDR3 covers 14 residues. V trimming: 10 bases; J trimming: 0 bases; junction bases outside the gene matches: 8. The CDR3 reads CASRGPMSTDTQYF. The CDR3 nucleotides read TGCGCCTCGAGGGGGCCGATGAGCACAGATACGCAGTATTTT.

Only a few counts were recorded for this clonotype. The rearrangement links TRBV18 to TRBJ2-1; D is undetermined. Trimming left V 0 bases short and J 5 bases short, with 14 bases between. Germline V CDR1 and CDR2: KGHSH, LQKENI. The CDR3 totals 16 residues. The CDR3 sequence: CASSPPSSTPDNEQFF. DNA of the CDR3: TGTGCCAGCTCACCACCCTCTTCGACCCCTGACAATGAGCAGTTCTTC.

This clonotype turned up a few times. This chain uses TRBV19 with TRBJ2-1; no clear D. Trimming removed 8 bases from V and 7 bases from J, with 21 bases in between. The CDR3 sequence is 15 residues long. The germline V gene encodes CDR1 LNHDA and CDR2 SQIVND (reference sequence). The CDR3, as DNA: TGTGCCAGTGATTTAGGGCTCCCCGGCGGTAATGAGCAGTTCTTC. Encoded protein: CASDLGLPGGNEQFF.

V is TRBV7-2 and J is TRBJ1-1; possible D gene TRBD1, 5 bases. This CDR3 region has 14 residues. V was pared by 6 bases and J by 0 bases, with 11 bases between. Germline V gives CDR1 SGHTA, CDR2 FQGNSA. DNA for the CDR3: TGTGCCAGCAGTATCTCGGGGGTGAACACTGAAGCTTTCTTT. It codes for CASSISGVNTEAFF.

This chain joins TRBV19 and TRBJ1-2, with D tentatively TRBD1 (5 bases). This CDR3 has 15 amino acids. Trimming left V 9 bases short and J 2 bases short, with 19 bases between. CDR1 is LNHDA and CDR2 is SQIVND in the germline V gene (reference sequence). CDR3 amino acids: CASSPHGQVNYGYTF. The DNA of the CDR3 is TGTGCCAGCTCCCCCCACGGACAAGTAAACTATGGCTACACCTTC. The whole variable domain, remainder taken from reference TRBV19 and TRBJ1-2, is DGGITQSPKYLFRKEGQNVTLSCEQNLNHDAMYWYRQDPGQGLRLIYYSQIVNDFQKGDIAEGYSVSREKKESFPLTVTSAQKNPTAFYLCASSPHGQVNYGYTFGSGTRLTVV.

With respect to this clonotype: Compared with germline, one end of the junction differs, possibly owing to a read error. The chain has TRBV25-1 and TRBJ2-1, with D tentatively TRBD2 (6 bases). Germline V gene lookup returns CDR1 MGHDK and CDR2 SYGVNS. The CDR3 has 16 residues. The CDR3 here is CASTGNNPGAYNEHFF. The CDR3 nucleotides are TGTGCCAGCACTGGAAATAACCCGGGAGCCTACAATGAGCACTTCTTC.

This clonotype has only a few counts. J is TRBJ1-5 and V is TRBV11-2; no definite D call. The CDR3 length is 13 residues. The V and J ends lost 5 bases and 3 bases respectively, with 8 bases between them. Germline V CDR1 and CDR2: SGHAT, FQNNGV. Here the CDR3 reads CASSRSLNQPQHF. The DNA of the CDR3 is TGTGCCAGCAGCCGAAGTCTCAATCAGCCCCAGCATTTT. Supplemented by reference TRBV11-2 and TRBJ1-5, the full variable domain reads EAGVAQSPRYKIIEKRQSVAFWCNPISGHATLYWYQQILGQGPKLLIQFQNNGVVDDSQLPKDRFSAERLKGVDSTLKIQPAKLEDSAVYLCASSRSLNQPQHFGDGTRLSIL.

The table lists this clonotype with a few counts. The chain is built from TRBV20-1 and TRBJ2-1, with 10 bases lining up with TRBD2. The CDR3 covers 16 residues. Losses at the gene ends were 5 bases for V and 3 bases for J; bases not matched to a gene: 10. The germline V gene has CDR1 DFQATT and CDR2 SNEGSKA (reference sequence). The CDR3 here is CSALYGTSEHYNEQFF. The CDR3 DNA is TGCAGTGCTCTCTACGGGACTAGCGAACACTACAATGAGCAGTTCTTC.

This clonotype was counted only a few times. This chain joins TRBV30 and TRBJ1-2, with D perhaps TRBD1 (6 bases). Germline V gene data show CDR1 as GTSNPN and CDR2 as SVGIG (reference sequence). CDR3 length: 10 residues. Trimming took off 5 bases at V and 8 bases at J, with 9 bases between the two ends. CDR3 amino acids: CAWAGQGYTF. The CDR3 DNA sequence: TGTGCCTGGGCTGGACAGGGCTACACCTTC.

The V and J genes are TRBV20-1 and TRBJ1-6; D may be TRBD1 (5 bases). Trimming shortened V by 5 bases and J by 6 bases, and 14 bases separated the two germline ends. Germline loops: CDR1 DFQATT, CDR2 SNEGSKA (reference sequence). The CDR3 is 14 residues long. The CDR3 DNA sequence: TGCAGTGCTGGGGGTGGGGGGTTTAATTCACCCCTCCACTTT. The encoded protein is CSAGGGGFNSPLHF.

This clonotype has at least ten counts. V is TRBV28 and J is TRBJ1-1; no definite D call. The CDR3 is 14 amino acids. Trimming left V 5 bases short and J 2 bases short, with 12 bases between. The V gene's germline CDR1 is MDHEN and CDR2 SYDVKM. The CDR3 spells CASSSPRKNTEAFF. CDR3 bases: TGTGCCAGCAGTAGCCCAAGAAAAAACACTGAAGCTTTCTTT.

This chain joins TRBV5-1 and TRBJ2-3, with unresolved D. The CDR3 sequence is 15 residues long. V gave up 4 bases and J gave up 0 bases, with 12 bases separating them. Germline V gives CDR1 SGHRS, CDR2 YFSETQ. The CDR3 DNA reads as TGCGCCAGCAGCAACGACTCACCTAGCACAGATACGCAGTATTTT. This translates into CASSNDSPSTDTQYF.

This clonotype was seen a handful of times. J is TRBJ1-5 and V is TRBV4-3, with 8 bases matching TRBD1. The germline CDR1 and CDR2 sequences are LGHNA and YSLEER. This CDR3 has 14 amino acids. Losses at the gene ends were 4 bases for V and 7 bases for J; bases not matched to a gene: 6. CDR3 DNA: TGCGCCAGCAGCCGCAGGGGGCGGGGGCAGCCCCAGCATTTT. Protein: CASSRRGRGQPQHF.

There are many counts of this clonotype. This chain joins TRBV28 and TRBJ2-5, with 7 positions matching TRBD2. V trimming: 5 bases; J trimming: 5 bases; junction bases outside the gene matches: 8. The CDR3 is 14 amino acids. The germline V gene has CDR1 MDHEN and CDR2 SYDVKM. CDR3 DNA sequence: TGTGCCAGCAGTACCCCCGGGGGGAAGGAGACCCAGTACTTC. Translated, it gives CASSTPGGKETQYF.

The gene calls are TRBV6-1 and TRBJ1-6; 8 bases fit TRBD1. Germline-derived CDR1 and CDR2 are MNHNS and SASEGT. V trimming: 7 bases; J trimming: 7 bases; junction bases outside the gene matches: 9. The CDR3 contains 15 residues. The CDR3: CASNLYGQGNSPLHF. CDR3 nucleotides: TGTGCCAGCAACCTTTACGGACAGGGAAATTCACCCCTCCACTTT.

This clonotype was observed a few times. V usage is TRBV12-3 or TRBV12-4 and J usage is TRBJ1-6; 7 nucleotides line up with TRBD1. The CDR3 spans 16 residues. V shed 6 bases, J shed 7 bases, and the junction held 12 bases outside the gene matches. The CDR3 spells CASRAAWAGGNSPLHF. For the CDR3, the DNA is TGTGCCAGCAGGGCGGCGTGGGCAGGGGGGAATTCACCCCTCCACTTT.

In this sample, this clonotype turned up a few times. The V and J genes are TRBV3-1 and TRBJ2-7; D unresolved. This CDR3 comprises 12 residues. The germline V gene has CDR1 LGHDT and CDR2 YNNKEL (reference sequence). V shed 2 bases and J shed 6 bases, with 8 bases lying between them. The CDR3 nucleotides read TGTGCCAGCAGCCAAATCGGTTCCGAGCAGTACTTC. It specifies CASSQIGSEQYF.

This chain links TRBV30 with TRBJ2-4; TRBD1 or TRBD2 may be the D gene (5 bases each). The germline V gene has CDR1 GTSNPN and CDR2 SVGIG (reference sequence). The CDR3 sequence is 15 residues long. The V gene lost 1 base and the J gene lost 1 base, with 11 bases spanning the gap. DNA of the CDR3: TGTGCCTGGAGTGCAGGGCGGAGGGCCAAAAACATTCAGTACTTC. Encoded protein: CAWSAGRRAKNIQYF.

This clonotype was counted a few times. The DNA for the CDR3 is TGTGCCAGCAGTTACTTAAGTGTGCAGTTCTTC. As protein: CASSYLSVQFF. The chain is built from TRBV6-6 and TRBJ2-1; D gene ambiguous. The CDR3 sequence is 11 residues long. Germline V gene lookup returns CDR1 MNHNY and CDR2 SVGAGI (reference sequence). The germline V and J ends were trimmed by 1 base and 12 bases, with 7 bases remaining between them.